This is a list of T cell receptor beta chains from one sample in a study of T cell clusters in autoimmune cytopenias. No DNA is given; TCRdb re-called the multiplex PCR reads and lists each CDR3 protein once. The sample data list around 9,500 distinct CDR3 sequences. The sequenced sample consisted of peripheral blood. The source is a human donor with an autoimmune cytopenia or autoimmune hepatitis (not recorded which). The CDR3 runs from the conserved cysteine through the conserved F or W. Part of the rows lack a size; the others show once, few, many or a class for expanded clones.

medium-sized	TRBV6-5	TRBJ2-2	CASRQGTYTGELFF
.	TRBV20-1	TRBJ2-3	CSARAGGQADTQYF
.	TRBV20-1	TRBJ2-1	CSAREIGGGDNEQFF
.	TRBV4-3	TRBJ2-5	CASSQERGGRQTQYF
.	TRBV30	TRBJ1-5	CAWTGTGGQPQHF
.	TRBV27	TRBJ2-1	CASSPDKAAFSYNEQFF
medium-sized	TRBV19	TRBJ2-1	CASSIGWGRTYNEQFF
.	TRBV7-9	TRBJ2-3	CASSLTSGGATDTQYF
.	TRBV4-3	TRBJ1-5	CASSQDRQGHQPQHF
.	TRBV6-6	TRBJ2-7	CASSRIRGGEQYF
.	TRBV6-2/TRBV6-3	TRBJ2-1	CASSPAGTGYNEQFF